These 5 T cell receptor beta chains were all obtained from the same sample, sequenced in a study of PD-L1 blockade in urothelial cancer. Profiling relied on immunoSEQ multiplex PCR, and the TCRdb table lists in-frame clones only, not all of them. The sample carries some 100,000 clones, 90% to 95% recorded once. The sample here was PBMCs, taken around atezolizumab (anti-PD-L1) treatment. These TCRs come from a woman of 80 years or more with urothelial cancer.

This chain joins TRBV29-1 and TRBJ2-3, with 7 bases aligning to TRBD2. Germline V lookup: CDR1 SQVTM, CDR2 ANQGSEA. J lost 2 bases, V lost 7 bases, and 6 bases had no gene match. The CDR3 runs to 13 residues. The CDR3 DNA sequence: TGCAGCGGGCTAGCGGAGTTCACAGATACGCAGTATTTT. Protein product: CSGLAEFTDTQYF.

The V and J genes are TRBV11-3 and TRBJ1-1; a weak D match, TRBD1 (5 bases). This CDR3 has 12 amino acids. From germline, CDR1 is SGHNT and CDR2 YENEEA. Trimming pared 4 bases from V and 8 bases from J, leaving 11 bases between. CDR3 sequence (DNA): TGTGCCAGCAGCTCGGGACTCTCGGAAGCTTTCTTT. Its translation is CASSSGLSEAFF.

The rearrangement links TRBV28 to TRBJ2-7; a possible D gene is TRBD2 (5 bases). CDR1 is MDHEN and CDR2 is SYDVKM in the germline V gene. The CDR3 runs 14 residues. Trimming took off 5 bases at V and 0 bases at J, with 11 bases between the two ends. CDR3 nucleotide sequence: TGTGCCAGCAGTCCTGGAGGAGGCTCCTACGAGCAGTACTTC. It translates to CASSPGGGSYEQYF.

This chain links TRBV21-1 with TRBJ1-1. TRBV21-1 has pseudogene status. The CDR3 is made up of 15 amino acids. In nucleotides, the CDR3 is TGTGCCAGCAGACCGGGGGGGACCAAGAACACTGAAGCTTTCTTT. Translation gives CASRPGGTKNTEAFF.

V usage is TRBV6-6 and J usage is TRBJ2-5; maybe TRBD2 (6 bases). The CDR3 has 13 amino acids. V lost 2 bases and J lost 4, with 8 bases in between. Germline CDR1 reads MNHNY; CDR2 reads SVGAGI (reference sequence). For the CDR3, the DNA is TGTGCCAGCAGTTACGGGGGAGGAGAGACCCAGTACTTC. Translating it yields CASSYGGGETQYF.